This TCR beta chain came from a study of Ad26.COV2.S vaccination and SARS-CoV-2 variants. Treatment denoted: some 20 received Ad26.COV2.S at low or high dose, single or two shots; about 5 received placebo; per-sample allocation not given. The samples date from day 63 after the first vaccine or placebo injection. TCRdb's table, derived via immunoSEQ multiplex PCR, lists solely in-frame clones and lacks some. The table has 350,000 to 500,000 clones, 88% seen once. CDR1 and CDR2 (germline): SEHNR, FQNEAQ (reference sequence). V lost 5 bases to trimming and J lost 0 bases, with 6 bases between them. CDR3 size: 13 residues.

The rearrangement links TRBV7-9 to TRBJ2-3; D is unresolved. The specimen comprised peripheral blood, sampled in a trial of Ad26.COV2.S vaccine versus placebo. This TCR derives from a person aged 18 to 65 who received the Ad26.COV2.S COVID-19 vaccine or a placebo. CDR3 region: CASSQASTDTQYF. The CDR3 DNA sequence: TGTGCCAGCAGCCAAGCTAGCACAGATACGCAGTATTTT.